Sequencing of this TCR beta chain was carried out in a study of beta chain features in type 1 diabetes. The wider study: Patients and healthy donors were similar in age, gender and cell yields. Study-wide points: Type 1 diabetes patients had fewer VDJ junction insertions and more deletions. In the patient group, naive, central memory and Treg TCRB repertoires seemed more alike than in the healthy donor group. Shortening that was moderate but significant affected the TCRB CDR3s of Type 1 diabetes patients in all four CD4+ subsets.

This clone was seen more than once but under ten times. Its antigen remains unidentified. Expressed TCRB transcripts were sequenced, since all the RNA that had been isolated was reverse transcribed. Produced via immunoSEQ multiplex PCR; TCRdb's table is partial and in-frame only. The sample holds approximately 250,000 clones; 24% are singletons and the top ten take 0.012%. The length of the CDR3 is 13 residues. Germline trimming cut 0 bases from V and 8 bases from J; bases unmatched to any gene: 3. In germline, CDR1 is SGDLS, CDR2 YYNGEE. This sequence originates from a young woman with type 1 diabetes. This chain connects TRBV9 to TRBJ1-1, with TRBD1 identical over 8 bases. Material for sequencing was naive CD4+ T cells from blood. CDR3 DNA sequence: TGTGCCAGCAGCGTAGACCACAGGGGGGAAGCTTTCTTT. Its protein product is CASSVDHRGEAFF.